One and the same sample provided the 10 T cell receptor beta chains below, sequenced in a study of blood T cell repertoires in COVID-19 (dated by TCRdb to about 2020). The library was prepared using the immunoSEQ multiplex PCR assay. What TCRdb holds here is the immuneACCESS table cut down to in-frame rearrangements. Part of the clones is not present; checked against another copy, under half of the missing clones reflect an unresolved V gene, and the others are unexplained. The sample yields under 300,000 clones; 89% were counted once. The ten top clones hold about 1.8% of the sample. The sequenced sample was PBMCs or T cells enriched from blood (not recorded which). These receptor sequences come from a middle-aged woman who had recovered from COVID-19.

This clone was counted only a few times. This chain connects TRBV6-2 or TRBV6-3 to TRBJ1-5, with D perhaps TRBD1 (5 bases). From germline, CDR1 is MNHEY and CDR2 SVGEGT. CDR3 length: 14 residues. V lost 4 bases and J lost 7, with 14 bases in between. The DNA for the CDR3 is TGTGCCAGCAGTTCAGGGTCCCGGACCCAGCCCCAGCATTTT. Protein sequence: CASSSGSRTQPQHF.

The chain employs TRBV30 and TRBJ1-1, with D possibly being TRBD1 (6 bases). The germline V gene has CDR1 GTSNPN and CDR2 SVGIG (reference sequence). Trimming pared 1 base from V and 7 bases from J, leaving 13 bases between. This CDR3 is 13 amino acids long. The chain's CDR3 is CAWSGNRALEAFF. The CDR3 coding sequence is TGTGCCTGGAGTGGGAACAGGGCGCTTGAAGCTTTCTTT.

The rearrangement joins TRBV7-9 to TRBJ1-1, with unresolved D. V was shortened by 5 bases and J by 0 bases, with 7 bases between the two germline ends. In germline, CDR1 is SEHNR, CDR2 FQNEAQ (reference sequence). The CDR3 is 13 amino acids. The CDR3 region has the DNA TGTGCCAGCAGCCCAGGTTTGAACACTGAAGCTTTCTTT. It specifies CASSPGLNTEAFF.

The chain has TRBV9 and TRBJ2-1, with 10 bases aligning to TRBD2. V gave up 2 bases and J gave up 5 bases; unmatched junction bases: 7. The CDR3 consists of 16 residues. Germline V gene lookup returns CDR1 SGDLS and CDR2 YYNGEE. The CDR3 reads CASSVFGTSANNEQFF. The CDR3, as DNA: TGTGCCAGCAGCGTCTTCGGGACTAGCGCCAACAATGAGCAGTTCTTC.

This clone appeared a single time. J is TRBJ1-2 and V is TRBV18, with TRBD1 matching 8 bases. This CDR3 has 14 residues. J was trimmed by 6 bases and V by 3 bases; bases with no gene match: 6. CDR1 is KGHSH, CDR2 LQKENI, per germline. The CDR3 DNA is TGTGCCAGCTCACCCGGACAGGGTTTTAATGGCTACACCTTC. Translating gives CASSPGQGFNGYTF.

This clone is a singleton in its sample. J is TRBJ2-5 and V is TRBV6-5; TRBD2 matches 10 bases. The germline V gene encodes CDR1 MNHEY and CDR2 SVGAGI. The CDR3 extends over 15 amino acids. V gave up 2 bases and J gave up 5 bases; unmatched junction bases: 5. The CDR3 loop reads CASSYTGTSDETQYF. In nucleotides, the CDR3 is TGTGCCAGCAGTTACACTGGGACTAGCGACGAGACCCAGTACTTC.

The table lists this clone with a count of one. CDR3 bases: TGTGCCAGCAGCTTAGTCCCTAGCGGGAGGGTCGGGTACGAGCAGTACTTC. It translates to CASSLVPSGRVGYEQYF. The chain couples TRBV7-3 to TRBJ2-7, with TRBD2 matching 12 bases. Germline CDR1 SGHTA, CDR2 FQGTGA. Trimming at V came to 2 bases and at J to 4 bases, leaving 9 bases not matched to a gene. There are 17 residues in the CDR3.

V and J are TRBV3-1 (or the pseudogene TRBV3-2) and TRBJ2-1; TRBD2 is a possible D gene (7 bases). Germline-derived CDR1 and CDR2 are LGHDT and YNNKEL (reference sequence). The V gene lost 3 bases and the J gene lost 10 bases, with 13 bases spanning the gap. This CDR3 is 13 amino acids long. This chain's CDR3 is CASSHPGGGEQFF. In DNA form, the CDR3 reads TGTGCCAGCAGCCATCCGGGGGGCGGGGAGCAGTTCTTC.

The V call is TRBV7-9, the J call TRBJ1-5; a possible D gene is TRBD1 (6 bases). Germline CDR1 reads SEHNR; CDR2 reads FQNEAQ (reference sequence). The CDR3 sequence is 13 residues long. The germline V and J ends were trimmed by 4 bases and 10 bases, with 14 bases remaining between them. CDR3 nucleotides: TGTGCCAGCAGCTCGCAGGGGTTCGGACCCCAGCATTTT. Protein: CASSSQGFGPQHF.

The chain has TRBV3-1 (or the pseudogene TRBV3-2) and TRBJ1-3; D remains ambiguous. Per the germline V gene, CDR1 is LGHDT and CDR2 is YNNKEL (reference sequence). The V and J ends lost 2 bases and 4 bases respectively, with 9 bases between them. This CDR3 comprises 14 residues. The CDR3 region is CASSQPSTGNTIYF. The CDR3 DNA reads TGTGCCAGCAGCCAACCTTCAACAGGAAACACCATATATTTT.